One sample yielded the 17 T cell receptor beta chains listed below, sequenced in a study of OX40 agonist ivuxolimab in advanced cancers. Data came from immunoSEQ multiplex PCR; TCRdb stores just in-frame clones and leaves some out. The table lists 20,000 to 30,000 clones, 85% of them singletons. Specimen: CD4+ or CD8+ T cells sorted from blood, collected in a trial of the OX40 agonist ivuxolimab. The receptor source for this set is an adult with an advanced solid tumor such as melanoma, head and neck, liver or kidney cancer.

The DNA of the CDR3 is TGTGCCAGCAGGCTCCCTAATCCCTACAATGAGCAGTTCTTC. This codes for CASRLPNPYNEQFF. V and J are TRBV2 and TRBJ2-1, with unresolved D. V was pared by 6 bases and J by 2 bases, with 11 bases between. The CDR3 spans 14 residues. Germline CDR1 SNHLY, CDR2 FYNNEI.

The chain couples TRBV6-1 to TRBJ1-5, with D tentatively TRBD1 (5 bases). Trimming removed 10 bases at V and 7 bases at J, with 17 bases between. Germline V gives CDR1 MNHNS, CDR2 SASEGT. The CDR3 has 13 amino acids. The CDR3 spells CATILRGGQPQHF. The DNA for the CDR3 is TGTGCCACCATTCTTAGGGGTGGCCAGCCCCAGCATTTT.

This rearrangement joins TRBV7-9 to TRBJ2-5, with 9 bases matching TRBD1. This CDR3 region has 15 residues. V gave up 7 bases and J gave up 5 bases; unmatched junction bases: 11. CDR1 and CDR2 (germline): SEHNR, FQNEAQ (reference sequence). CDR3: CASIKSGTGTETQYF. The CDR3 coding sequence is TGTGCCAGCATCAAATCCGGGACAGGGACCGAGACCCAGTACTTC.

The V call is TRBV4-3, the J call TRBJ1-1; weak D call: TRBD1 (6 bases). The CDR3 is 14 residues long. V was clipped by 5 bases and J by 4 bases, with 14 bases between them. CDR1 and CDR2 (germline): LGHNA, YSLEER. CDR3 protein: CASSGGAGGTEAFF. The CDR3 nucleotides read TGCGCCAGCAGCGGGGGGGCCGGGGGCACTGAAGCTTTCTTT.

CDR3 sequence (DNA): TGCGCCAGCAGCCAAGATTCAGCGCGCTCCTACGAGCAGTACTTC. This sequence encodes CASSQDSARSYEQYF. The chain has TRBV4-3 and TRBJ2-7, with D unclear. Germline loops: CDR1 LGHNA, CDR2 YSLEER. The V end was cut by 0 bases, the J end by 0 bases, with 9 bases between. The CDR3 spans 15 residues.

V usage is TRBV27 and J usage is TRBJ2-7; D gene ambiguous. The CDR3 extends over 13 amino acids. The ends were cut back, 6 bases at V and 0 bases at J, with 9 bases in the middle. Germline CDR1 is MNHEY and CDR2 is SMNVEV (reference sequence). The CDR3 DNA reads TGTGCCAGCAGCCCCACAGTCTCCTACGAGCAGTACTTC. Its protein product is CASSPTVSYEQYF.

The CDR3, as DNA: TGTGCCAGCAGCTCCGGGGGGGCCAAAGGAAACATTCAGTACTTC. This codes for CASSSGGAKGNIQYF. The rearrangement links TRBV5-8 to TRBJ2-4, with 8 bases that match TRBD2. The CDR3 has 15 amino acids. Germline V CDR1 and CDR2: SGHTS, YDEGEE. V lost 3 bases, J lost 6 bases, and 8 bases stayed unmatched.

This chain uses TRBV6-5 with TRBJ2-7, with unresolved D. V was clipped by 2 bases and J by 3 bases, with 5 bases between them. The V gene's germline CDR1 is MNHEY and CDR2 SVGAGI. The CDR3 covers 12 residues. In DNA form, the CDR3 reads TGTGCCAGCAGTTACGCCCGCTACGAGCAGTACTTC. Translation: CASSYARYEQYF.

This chain joins TRBV10-3 and TRBJ1-2, with D perhaps TRBD1 (5 bases). There are 12 residues in the CDR3. The V and J ends lost 5 bases and 8 bases respectively, with 12 bases between them. Germline V gene lookup returns CDR1 ENHRY and CDR2 SYGVKD. This CDR3 reads CAISRDERGYTF. In DNA, the CDR3 is TGTGCCATCAGTCGGGACGAGCGGGGCTACACCTTC.

The chain recombines TRBV15 with TRBJ1-5; D not certain. Per germline, CDR1 LNHNV and CDR2 YYDKDF (reference sequence). The CDR3 runs 15 residues. Trimming removed 0 bases from V and 7 bases from J, with 13 bases in between. CDR3 in DNA: TGTGCCACCAGCAGAGATCTGGGCAGCTCACAGCCCCAGCATTTT. It encodes CATSRDLGSSQPQHF.

V and J are TRBV7-2 and TRBJ2-3; 9 bases line up with TRBD2. Germline V gene sequence: CDR1 SGHTA, CDR2 FQGNSA. The trim removed 5 bases at V and 5 bases at J, leaving 5 bases unmatched. This CDR3 contains 14 residues. In DNA, the CDR3 is TGTGCCAGCAGCGGCGGGGGGGGAGGAGATACGCAGTATTTT. Protein product: CASSGGGGGDTQYF.

This chain links TRBV4-3 with TRBJ2-2, with unresolved D. Trimming removed 5 bases from V and 4 bases from J, with 11 bases in between. Germline assignment: CDR1 LGHNA and CDR2 YSLEER. CDR3 length: 14 amino acids. The CDR3 region has the DNA TGCGCCAGCAGCGCCCAGCGACGCACCGGGGAGCTGTTTTTT. As protein: CASSAQRRTGELFF.

The V and J genes are TRBV7-2 and TRBJ2-1; D remains ambiguous. This CDR3 comprises 13 residues. CDR1 and CDR2 from the germline V gene are SGHTA and FQGNSA. V was clipped by 2 bases and J by 1 base, with 3 bases between them. This CDR3 is CASSLISYNEQFF. CDR3 bases: TGTGCCAGCAGCTTAATTTCCTACAATGAGCAGTTCTTC.

The chain employs TRBV7-8 and TRBJ2-2; TRBD1 agrees at 9 bases. The CDR3 spans 16 residues. Germline-derived CDR1 and CDR2 are SGHVS and FQNEAQ. The J segment lost 4 bases and the V segment lost 4 bases, leaving 7 bases of the junction unmatched. DNA for the CDR3: TGTGCCAGCAGCTCCGGGACAGGGCTTCGCACCGGGGAGCTGTTTTTT. Amino acid sequence: CASSSGTGLRTGELFF.

The V call is TRBV19, the J call TRBJ1-5, with unresolved D. The V gene's germline CDR1 is LNHDA and CDR2 SQIVND (reference sequence). CDR3 length equals 13 residues. The V end was cut by 4 bases, the J end by 7 bases, with 11 bases between. The CDR3 DNA follows: TGTGCCAGTAGTACTGACGGGGTCCAGCCCCAGCATTTT. Amino acids: CASSTDGVQPQHF.

J is TRBJ1-5 and V is TRBV4-2, with 7 bases that match TRBD1. Germline loops: CDR1 LGHNA, CDR2 YNFKEQ. With 8 bases clipped from V and 7 bases from J, the junction kept 8 bases outside the gene matches. This CDR3 comprises 13 residues. The CDR3 is CASDSGGGQPQHF. CDR3 in DNA: TGTGCCAGCGACTCAGGGGGGGGACAGCCCCAGCATTTT.

The chain employs TRBV9 and TRBJ2-7; 7 nucleotides line up with TRBD2. The CDR3 is made up of 14 amino acids. V dropped 4 bases and J dropped 0; count of bases not matched to a gene: 4. From germline, CDR1 is SGDLS and CDR2 YYNGEE. CDR3 in DNA: TGTGCCAGCAGCTCGGGACTATTCTCCTACGAGCAGTACTTC. It is translated as CASSSGLFSYEQYF.